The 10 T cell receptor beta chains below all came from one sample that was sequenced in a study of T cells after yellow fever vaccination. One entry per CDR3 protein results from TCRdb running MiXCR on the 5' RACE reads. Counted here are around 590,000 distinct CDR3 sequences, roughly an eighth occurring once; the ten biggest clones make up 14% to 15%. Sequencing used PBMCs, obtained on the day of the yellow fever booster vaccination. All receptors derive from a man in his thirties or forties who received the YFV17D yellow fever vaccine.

Written as DNA, the CDR3 is TGTGCCAGCAGTTTGGGCGGATCCCGCTCCTACAATGAGCAGTTCTTC. It encodes CASSLGGSRSYNEQFF. This chain connects TRBV6-5 to TRBJ2-1; D is unresolved. In germline, CDR1 is MNHEY, CDR2 SVGAGI. Trimming pared 4 bases from V and 0 bases from J, leaving 13 bases between. The CDR3 consists of 16 residues.

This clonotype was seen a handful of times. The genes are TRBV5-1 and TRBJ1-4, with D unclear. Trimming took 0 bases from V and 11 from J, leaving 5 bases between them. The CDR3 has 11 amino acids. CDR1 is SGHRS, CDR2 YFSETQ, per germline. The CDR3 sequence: CASSLENKLFF. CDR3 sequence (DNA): TGCGCCAGCAGCTTGGAGAATAAACTGTTTTTT.

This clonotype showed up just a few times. This CDR3 is CSARTIDGYTF. CDR3 DNA sequence: TGCAGTGCTAGAACAATCGATGGCTACACCTTC. V and J are TRBV20-1 and TRBJ1-2; no reliable D call. The ends were cut back, 2 bases at V and 6 bases at J, with 7 bases in the middle. The CDR3 totals 11 residues. Germline V gene data show CDR1 as DFQATT and CDR2 as SNEGSKA (reference sequence).

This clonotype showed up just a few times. Written as DNA, the CDR3 is TGTGCCAGCAGCCTCAACACCACCCCCCAGCAGTTCTTC. Residues: CASSLNTTPQQFF. V and J are TRBV7-2 and TRBJ2-1; D gene ambiguous. In germline, CDR1 is SGHTA, CDR2 FQGNSA. CDR3 size: 13 residues. Trimming stripped 5 bases from V and 11 bases from J, with 16 bases between. Full variable domain (outside the CDR3, taken from reference TRBV7-2 and TRBJ2-1): GAGVSQSPSNKVTEKGKDVELRCDPISGHTALYWYRQSLGQGLEFLIYFQGNSAPDKSGLPSDRFSAERTGGSVSTLTIQRTQQEDSAVYLCASSLNTTPQQFFGPGTRLTVL.

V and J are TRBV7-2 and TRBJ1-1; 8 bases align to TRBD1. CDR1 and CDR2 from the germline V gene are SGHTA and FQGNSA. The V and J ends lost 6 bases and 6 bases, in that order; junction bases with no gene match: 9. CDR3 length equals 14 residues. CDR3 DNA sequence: TGTGCCAGCAGGTTCCAGGGGGCAGGCTCTGAAGCTTTCTTT. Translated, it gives CASRFQGAGSEAFF.

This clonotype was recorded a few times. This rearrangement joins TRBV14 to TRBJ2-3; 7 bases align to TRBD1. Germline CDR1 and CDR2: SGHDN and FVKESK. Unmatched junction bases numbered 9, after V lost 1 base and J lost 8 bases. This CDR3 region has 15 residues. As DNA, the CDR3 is TGTGCCAGCAGCCAAGTCCCAGGGGGTGAAGGTACGCAGTATTTT. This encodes CASSQVPGGEGTQYF. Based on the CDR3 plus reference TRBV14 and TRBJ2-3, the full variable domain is EAGVTQFPSHSVIEKGQTVTLRCDPISGHDNLYWYRRVMGKEIKFLLHFVKESKQDESGMPNNRFLAERTGGTYSTLKVQPAELEDSGVYFCASSQVPGGEGTQYFGPGTRLTVL.

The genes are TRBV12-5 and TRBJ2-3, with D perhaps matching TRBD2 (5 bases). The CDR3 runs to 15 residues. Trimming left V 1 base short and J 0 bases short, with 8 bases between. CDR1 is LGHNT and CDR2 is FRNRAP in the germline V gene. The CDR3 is CASGLDRTSTDTQYF. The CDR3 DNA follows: TGTGCTAGTGGTTTGGACCGGACTAGCACAGATACGCAGTATTTT.

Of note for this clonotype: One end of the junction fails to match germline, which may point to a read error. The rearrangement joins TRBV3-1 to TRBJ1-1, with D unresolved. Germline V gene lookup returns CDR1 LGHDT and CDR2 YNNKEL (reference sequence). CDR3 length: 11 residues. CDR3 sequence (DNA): TGTGCCAGCAGCCAAGCGGGAGAAAAAGGCTTT. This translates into CASSQAGEKGF.

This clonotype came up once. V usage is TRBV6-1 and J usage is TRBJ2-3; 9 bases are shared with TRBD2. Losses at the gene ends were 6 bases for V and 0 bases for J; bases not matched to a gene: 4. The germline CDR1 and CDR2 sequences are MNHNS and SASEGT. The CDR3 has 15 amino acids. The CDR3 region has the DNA TGTGCCAGCAGCAGCGGGAGGTATAGCACAGATACGCAGTATTTT. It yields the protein CASSSGRYSTDTQYF.

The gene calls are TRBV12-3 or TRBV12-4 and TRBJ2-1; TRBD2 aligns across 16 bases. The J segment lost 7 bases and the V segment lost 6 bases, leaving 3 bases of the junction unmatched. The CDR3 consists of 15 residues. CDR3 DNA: TGTGCCAGCAGGGAGGGACTAGCGGGGGGGAATGAGCAGTTCTTC. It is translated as CASREGLAGGNEQFF.